This T cell receptor beta chain was retrieved from a study of response to subunit inactivated influenza vaccine (dated by TCRdb to the late 2010s). About the study as a whole: To follow how T cells responded to a trivalent subunit inactivated influenza vaccine, the researchers relied on deep quantitative profiling of the T cell receptor repertoire.

Libraries were constructed by RT-PCR. These reads were obtained on an Illumina HiSeq 2500. The public reads were run again by TCRdb, first through fastp at Q25 and then through MiXCR, and only productive beta chains were kept. Identical CDR3 protein sequences are pooled into one entry, listed with their most common genes and DNA. The sample has about 190,000 distinct CDR3 sequences on record, approximately 14% of them singletons. 26% of the sample lies in the top ten. Comment on this clonotype: The specificity of this receptor is unknown. Per-base quality was not reported, and no clone a single base away is much larger than it.

General conclusions and limits of the study: It was suggested by the authors that each seasonal influenza vaccination may recruit only a limited number of new T cells.

Taken from cysteine to phenylalanine, the CDR3 has 13 residues. Of all the DNA, just the CDR3 is kept, 39 bases in frame from base 1. Compared with germline, V lacks 6 bases and J lacks 5 bases; bases without a gene match: 6. CDR1 and CDR2 were assigned from the germline V gene (reference sequence) as DFQATT and SNEGSKA. The origin of this receptor is a man over 45 who received an inactivated influenza vaccine. Donor details come from another sample of the same person, matched by shared clones. The V gene is TRBV20-1 and the J gene is TRBJ2-5; 10 central bases correspond to TRBD2. Here the sequenced sample was CD8+ T cells sorted from PBMCs, taken 4 to 6 days after vaccination. The encoded CDR3 is CSARNSGRETQYF. The DNA sequence is as follows: TGCAGTGCCCGAAATAGCGGGAGGGAGACCCAGTACTTC.